These 22 T cell receptor beta chains were all obtained from the same sample, sequenced in a study of OX40 agonist ivuxolimab in advanced cancers. Libraries were built with the immunoSEQ multiplex PCR assay. In TCRdb, the immuneACCESS table is reduced to in-frame sequences with V and J assigned. These tables do not hold every clone; where another copy was compared, an unresolved V gene accounts for under half, and the others remain unexplained. The sample table records tens of thousands of clones; over 75% of these occur just once. 0.85% to 1% of the sample is held by the ten biggest clonotypes. The sample here was CD4+ or CD8+ T cells sorted from blood, taken in a trial of the OX40 agonist ivuxolimab. All receptors come from an adult with an advanced solid tumor such as melanoma, head and neck, liver or kidney cancer.

The gene calls are TRBV13 and TRBJ2-3, with 7 bases matching TRBD2. The CDR3 runs to 13 residues. Trimming at V came to 5 bases and at J to 4 bases, leaving 3 bases not matched to a gene. CDR1 and CDR2 (germline): PRHDT, FYEKMQ (reference sequence). CDR3 sequence (DNA): TGTGCCAGCAGCGCTACTAGCGCAGATACGCAGTATTTT. This codes for CASSATSADTQYF.

The chain uses TRBV11-2 and TRBJ2-7; D uncertain. CDR1 SGHAT and CDR2 FQNNGV come from the germline V gene. Trimming took off 5 bases at V and 5 bases at J, with 10 bases between the two ends. The CDR3 has 12 amino acids. The CDR3 spells CASSPPWDEQYF. CDR3 coding DNA: TGTGCCAGCAGCCCACCGTGGGACGAGCAGTACTTC.

This clone has only a few counts. The chain carries TRBV18 and TRBJ1-5, with TRBD1 matching over 10 bases. The CDR3 contains 16 residues. Germline trimming cut 6 bases from V and 1 base from J; bases unmatched to any gene: 6. Germline V gives CDR1 KGHSH, CDR2 LQKENI. CDR3 sequence (DNA): TGTGCCAGCTCTTCCCGACAGGGGGCGAGCAATCAGCCCCAGCATTTT. It is translated as CASSSRQGASNQPQHF.

The chain is built from TRBV6-1 and TRBJ1-5; D remains ambiguous. CDR1 and CDR2 (germline): MNHNS, SASEGT. This CDR3 is built from 14 residues. The V end lost 6 bases, the J end lost 4 bases, and 13 bases lay between the germline ends. The CDR3 DNA reads TGTGCCAGCAGCACACCATACCCAAATCAGCCCCAGCATTTT. Protein sequence: CASSTPYPNQPQHF.

The V and J genes are TRBV6-1 and TRBJ2-2; maybe TRBD2 (5 bases). V was shortened by 6 bases and J by 4 bases, with 12 bases between the two germline ends. This CDR3 is 14 amino acids long. Per the germline V gene, CDR1 is MNHNS and CDR2 is SASEGT. The CDR3 coding sequence is TGTGCCAGCAGCGCCGGGGTCGCCACCGGGGAGCTGTTTTTT. The encoded protein is CASSAGVATGELFF.

This clone was seen once. This chain joins TRBV10-1 and TRBJ1-2; the match to TRBD1 covers 8 bases. The CDR3 has 15 amino acids. Germline-derived CDR1 and CDR2 are WNHNN and SYGVQD (reference sequence). The V segment lost 3 bases and the J segment 6 bases; nucleotides outside the gene matches: 9. This CDR3 is CASSDWVRGHDGYTF. Here the CDR3 DNA reads TGCGCCAGCAGTGATTGGGTCAGGGGGCATGATGGCTACACCTTC.

The chain joins TRBV10-3 to TRBJ2-5; D possibly corresponds to TRBD1 (6 bases). The J call may not be correct, given that the DNA end is closer to TRBJ2-7. There are 13 residues in the CDR3. CDR1 is ENHRY, CDR2 SYGVKD, per germline. This CDR3 is CAIKGQTSYEQYF. The CDR3, as DNA: TGTGCCATCAAGGGACAAACCTCCTACGAGCAGTACTTC.

The chain carries TRBV2 and TRBJ1-1; 7 bases are shared with TRBD1. The CDR3 covers 14 residues. Germline-derived CDR1 and CDR2 are SNHLY and FYNNEI. V gave up 4 bases and J gave up 4 bases; unmatched junction bases: 6. CDR3 region: CASSGQGSGTEAFF. The CDR3 bases are TGTGCCAGCAGTGGACAGGGTAGCGGCACTGAAGCTTTCTTT.

CDR3 protein: CATCQNLNSPLHF. CDR3 in DNA: TGTGCCACCTGCCAGAATCTTAATTCACCCCTCCACTTT. The V and J genes are TRBV27 and TRBJ1-6; D remains ambiguous. Trimming pared 10 bases from V and 6 bases from J, leaving 13 bases between. The CDR3 length is 13 residues. Germline-derived CDR1 and CDR2 are MNHEY and SMNVEV (reference sequence).

The chain combines TRBV27 with TRBJ1-2; possibly TRBD1 for D (5 bases). CDR1 and CDR2 from the germline V gene are MNHEY and SMNVEV (reference sequence). The CDR3 totals 13 residues. The ends were cut back, 5 bases at V and 4 bases at J, with 11 bases in the middle. The CDR3 DNA sequence: TGTGCCAGCAGTCCCACTGGGGCCTATGGCTACACCTTC. It is translated as CASSPTGAYGYTF.

The gene calls are TRBV2 and TRBJ2-3, with D perhaps matching TRBD1 (6 bases). The germline V and J ends were trimmed by 10 bases and 4 bases, with 15 bases remaining between them. Germline V gene sequence: CDR1 SNHLY, CDR2 FYNNEI. CDR3 length equals 13 residues. CDR3 residues: CATRQVPADTQYF. The CDR3, as DNA: TGTGCCACCCGACAGGTTCCCGCAGATACGCAGTATTTT.

The gene calls are TRBV6-1 and TRBJ1-5, with TRBD1 identical over 9 bases. CDR1 MNHNS and CDR2 SASEGT come from the germline V gene. The junction had 6 bases not matched to a gene; V was cut back by 7 bases and J by 2 bases. This CDR3 is built from 15 residues. CDR3 DNA sequence: TGTGCCAGCAACCTGGACAGGGGAGGCAATCAGCCCCAGCATTTT. Protein: CASNLDRGGNQPQHF.

The chain recombines TRBV2 with TRBJ2-5; no firm D call. The CDR3 totals 14 residues. CDR1 and CDR2 from the germline V gene are SNHLY and FYNNEI. V was trimmed by 2 bases and J by 5 bases, leaving 12 bases between them. CDR3 region: CASSELGMGETQYF. The CDR3 DNA reads as TGTGCCAGCAGTGAACTGGGGATGGGGGAGACCCAGTACTTC.

The chain joins TRBV29-1 to TRBJ2-1, with 11 bases identical to TRBD1. Germline values: CDR1 SQVTM, CDR2 ANQGSEA. The CDR3 runs to 14 residues. The trim removed 5 bases at V and 7 bases at J, leaving 7 bases unmatched. The CDR3 here is CSVRPGTGGNEQFF. In nucleotides, the CDR3 is TGCAGCGTTCGTCCCGGGACAGGGGGGAATGAGCAGTTCTTC.

The chain carries TRBV5-1 and TRBJ1-2; D perhaps matches TRBD1 (5 bases). Germline CDR1 is SGHRS and CDR2 is YFSETQ. V lost 7 bases and J 6 bases, leaving 10 bases between the germline ends. The CDR3 consists of 11 residues. The CDR3 region has the DNA TGCGCCAGCTCCGTAGGGGATGGCTACACCTTC. The encoded protein is CASSVGDGYTF.

The CDR3 loop reads CASSLYDRDTAFF. The CDR3 DNA follows: TGTGCCAGCAGCCTGTATGACAGGGACACAGCTTTCTTT. The V and J genes are TRBV5-5 and TRBJ1-1; 7 positions agree with TRBD1. V lost 4 bases, J lost 10 bases, and 10 bases stayed unmatched. CDR1 is SGHKS and CDR2 is YYEKEE in the germline V gene (reference sequence). The CDR3 extends over 13 amino acids.

This clone was seen just once. The gene calls are TRBV7-9 and TRBJ2-5; D perhaps matches TRBD1 (5 bases). Germline V gene data show CDR1 as SEHNR and CDR2 as FQNEAQ (reference sequence). The CDR3 spans 16 residues. The V end was cut by 0 bases, the J end by 0 bases, with 11 bases between. The CDR3, as DNA: TGTGCCAGCAGCTTAGCGCGGACACCGTACCAAGAGACCCAGTACTTC. It yields the protein CASSLARTPYQETQYF.

The chain links TRBV2 to TRBJ1-1; D perhaps matches TRBD1 (6 bases). V gave up 4 bases and J gave up 0 bases, with 12 bases separating them. In germline, CDR1 is SNHLY, CDR2 FYNNEI. The CDR3 is 15 residues long. The CDR3 DNA follows: TGTGCCAGCAGTGGTGACAGGACCCTGAACACTGAAGCTTTCTTT. Protein: CASSGDRTLNTEAFF.

The chain joins TRBV10-1 to TRBJ2-3, with 12 nucleotides matching TRBD2. The length of the CDR3 is 15 residues. The germline V gene has CDR1 WNHNN and CDR2 SYGVQD (reference sequence). The junction had 1 base not matched to a gene; V was cut back by 3 bases and J by 3 bases. The CDR3 bases are TGCGCCAGCAGTGAAACTAGCGGGGGGACAGATACGCAGTATTTT. It translates to CASSETSGGTDTQYF.

The J gene is TRBJ1-1, the V gene TRBV11-2; D gene ambiguous. CDR1 and CDR2 (germline): SGHAT, FQNNGV. Trimming stripped 2 bases from V and 1 base from J, with 5 bases between. This CDR3 spans 13 amino acids. CDR3 region: CASSLLGNTEAFF. CDR3 bases: TGTGCCAGCAGCTTATTAGGGAACACTGAAGCTTTCTTT.

This chain links TRBV10-3 with TRBJ1-4, with 7 bases identical to TRBD1. This CDR3 is built from 13 residues. Germline V gene sequence: CDR1 ENHRY, CDR2 SYGVKD. J lost 4 bases, V lost 7 bases, and 3 bases had no gene match. The CDR3 here is CAIKDRNNEKLFF. CDR3 bases: TGTGCCATCAAGGACAGGAATAATGAAAAACTGTTTTTT.

V gene TRBV12-5 combines with J gene TRBJ2-1; 7 bases map to TRBD2. Germline values: CDR1 LGHNT, CDR2 FRNRAP. CDR3 length: 16 residues. The V segment lost 2 bases and the J segment 5 bases; nucleotides outside the gene matches: 9. This chain's CDR3 is CASGLWTGGPNNEQFF. CDR3 bases: TGTGCTAGTGGTTTGTGGACGGGGGGACCTAACAATGAGCAGTTCTTC.